This T cell receptor beta chain was sequenced for a study of molecular identifiers for immune sequencing clone quantification. General study findings and limits: Amid approximately 1 million naive cells, spiked Jurkat TCR RNA from one cell was reportedly still detectable. Naive cells had under 1% of molecules in clones above 20 RNA copies, effectors over 99%.

Generation of bulk TCR libraries relied on previously described methods and listed TCR primers. One entry per CDR3 protein results from TCRdb running MiXCR on the PCR reads. This table holds around 20,000 distinct CDR3 sequences, roughly a sixth found once. Germline V gives CDR1 LGHDT, CDR2 YNNKEL (reference sequence). The CDR3 is made up of 17 amino acids. Germline trimming cut 4 bases from V and 3 bases from J; bases unmatched to any gene: 4. This clonotype was seen at least ten times. The antigen is unknown. Naive CD8 T cell sorting was performed on the CD8+CD4-CCR7+CD45RA+ phenotype. What was sequenced was naive CD8+ T cells from blood, with Jurkat cell RNA spiked in. The subset here: FACS-sorted CD8+CD4-CCR7+CD45RA+ naive T cells. The rearrangement uses TRBV3-1 and TRBJ2-3; TRBD2 matches at 16 bases. The sequence was obtained from a human donor in good health. Some libraries in this study had Jurkat cell RNA spiked in. The CDR3 nucleotides are TGTGCCAGCAGCCCGGGACTAGCGGGGGGGCCGACAGATACGCAGTATTTT. The encoded protein is CASSPGLAGGPTDTQYF.